This T cell receptor (beta chain) was captured in a study of CD8 T cells in ankylosing spondylitis. Whole-study findings and limits: Within ankylosing spondylitis blood, a TCR beta motif made up of under 10 highly homologous variants appeared to be characteristic.

Trimming took 4 bases from V and 0 from J, leaving 12 bases between them. Germline CDR1 is MNHEY and CDR2 is SMNVEV (reference sequence). This CDR3 is 16 amino acids long. As regards this clonotype: Its antigen is unknown.

Scientists made TCR beta libraries using quantitative 5'-RACE with molecular barcodes. TCRdb redid the calling of the 5' RACE reads with MiXCR, one entry per CDR3 protein. This sample has hundreds of thousands of distinct CDR3 sequences, with around 26% found just once. The chain couples TRBV27 to TRBJ1-4; D uncertain. What was sequenced was blood, either unsorted or a sorted T cell fraction (not recorded which). This clonotype was sampled from a male donor with ankylosing spondylitis. The CDR3, as DNA: TGTGCCAGCAGTTCAACCCGTGGGGCAACTAATGAAAAACTGTTTTTT. Its protein is CASSSTRGATNEKLFF.